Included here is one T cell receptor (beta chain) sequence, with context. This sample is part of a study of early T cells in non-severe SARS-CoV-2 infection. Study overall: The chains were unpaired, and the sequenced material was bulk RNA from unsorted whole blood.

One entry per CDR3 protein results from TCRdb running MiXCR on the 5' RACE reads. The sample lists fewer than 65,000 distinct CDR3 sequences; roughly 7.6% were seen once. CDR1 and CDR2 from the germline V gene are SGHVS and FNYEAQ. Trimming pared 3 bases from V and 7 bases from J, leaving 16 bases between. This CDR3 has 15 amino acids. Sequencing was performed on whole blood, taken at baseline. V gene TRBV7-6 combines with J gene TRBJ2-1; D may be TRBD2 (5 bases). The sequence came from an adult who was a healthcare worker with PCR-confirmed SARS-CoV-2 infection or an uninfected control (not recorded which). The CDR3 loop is CASSFGSDPGNEQFF. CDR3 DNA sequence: TGTGCCAGCAGCTTCGGTAGCGACCCTGGTAATGAGCAGTTCTTC.